This T cell receptor beta chain was recovered during a study of T cell responses to AZD1222 COVID-19 vaccine. Whole-study context: Second-dose timings of about 4 or about 12 weeks were pooled. Study conclusions and caveats: Just a handful of people given AZD1222 tested seropositive at baseline. Spike-spanning, vaccine-associated CD4 TCRs were dominant at 160-218 and 743-854. White British people made up most donors, females outnumbered males, and clonal diversity was possibly underestimated.

Note on this clone: Its antigen is undetermined.

Produced via immunoSEQ multiplex PCR; TCRdb's table is partial and in-frame only. The table lists some 150,000 clones, approximately 90% of them singletons, with about 16% in the top ten. The J segment lost 6 bases and the V segment lost 0 bases, leaving 5 bases of the junction unmatched. This CDR3 spans 14 amino acids. The TCR comes from an adult in good health. Source: peripheral blood, taken on day 0 of AZD1222 vaccination. The chain is built from TRBV5-3 and TRBJ2-7, with 8 bases identical to TRBD2. TRBV5-3 is an open reading frame, and its role is uncertain. CDR3 sequence: CARSLAGRVGEQYF. CDR3 in DNA: TGTGCCAGAAGCTTGGCCGGGAGGGTGGGCGAGCAGTACTTC.